The 14 T cell receptor beta chains below come from one sample, sequenced in a study of blood T cell repertoires in COVID-19 (dated by TCRdb to 2020 to 2022). Library method: the immunoSEQ multiplex PCR assay. As stored in TCRdb, this immuneACCESS dataset retains in-frame rearrangements with V and J assigned. A fraction of the clones does not appear; measured against another copy, unresolved V genes explain less than half of the discrepancy, and the remainder lacks a known reason. Across this sample there are 230,000 or so clones, with about 85% seen only once. Of the sample, 6.6% falls within the top ten clones. Sequenced sample: PBMCs or T cells enriched from blood (not recorded which). These receptors all stem from a woman in her 50s who had been exposed to COVID-19.

The chain recombines TRBV7-2 with TRBJ2-6; unclear D gene. The CDR3 has 15 residues. Per germline, CDR1 SGHTA and CDR2 FQGNSA. The ends were cut back, 2 bases at V and 0 bases at J, with 5 bases in the middle. CDR3 in amino acids: CASSLRDSGANVLTF. The CDR3 coding sequence is TGTGCCAGCAGCTTACGAGACTCTGGGGCCAACGTCCTGACTTTC.

This clone was seen more than once but under ten times. The V gene is TRBV2, the J gene TRBJ1-2; the match to TRBD1 covers 7 bases. Trimming removed 5 bases from V and 8 bases from J; junction bases left unmatched: 8. Looked up from germline, CDR1 is SNHLY and CDR2 is FYNNEI. The CDR3 runs 13 residues. The CDR3 DNA reads as TGTGCCAGCAGTCTCACAGGGGAATCGGGCTACACCTTC. Amino acids: CASSLTGESGYTF.

A few counts support this clone. This chain links TRBV3-1 (or the pseudogene TRBV3-2) with TRBJ1-1; a possible D gene is TRBD1 (5 bases). The CDR3 consists of 13 residues. Germline CDR1 and CDR2: LGHDT and YNNKEL (reference sequence). The V end lost 0 bases, the J end lost 10 bases, and 12 bases lay between the germline ends. In DNA form, the CDR3 reads TGTGCCAGCAGCCAAGAAAGGGGTTTTTTAGCTTTCTTT. This sequence encodes CASSQERGFLAFF.

V is TRBV18 and J is TRBJ2-5, with TRBD1 identical over 8 bases. Germline V lookup: CDR1 KGHSH, CDR2 LQKENI. Trimming cost V 6 bases and J 13 bases; bases outside gene matches: 13. The CDR3 covers 13 residues. The CDR3 is CASSYGTGLPGYF. CDR3 sequence (DNA): TGTGCCAGCTCTTACGGGACAGGCCTCCCCGGGTACTTC.

The chain is built from TRBV6-5 and TRBJ1-1; 8 bases are a match to TRBD1. This CDR3 comprises 14 residues. The V and J ends lost 5 bases and 6 bases, in that order; junction bases with no gene match: 8. CDR1 is MNHEY, CDR2 SVGAGI, per germline. CDR3 DNA: TGTGCCAGCAGTCCCCTGGACAGGGTCTCTGAAGCTTTCTTT. It encodes CASSPLDRVSEAFF.

This clone appeared once. V usage is TRBV18 and J usage is TRBJ1-3; D is unresolved. V lost 2 bases and J lost 3, with 8 bases in between. CDR1 is KGHSH, CDR2 LQKENI, per germline. This CDR3 is built from 14 residues. The CDR3 DNA reads as TGTGCCAGCTCACCAACCCCCTATGGAAACACCATATATTTT. It encodes CASSPTPYGNTIYF.

This clone was detected only a few times. The gene calls are TRBV5-5 and TRBJ2-7; tentative D call: TRBD1 (6 bases). Germline V gene lookup returns CDR1 SGHKS and CDR2 YYEKEE (reference sequence). V was shortened by 3 bases and J by 2 bases, with 9 bases between the two germline ends. The CDR3 runs to 13 residues. The CDR3 loop reads CASSSGQTYEQYF. CDR3 nucleotide sequence: TGTGCCAGCAGCTCGGGACAAACCTACGAGCAGTACTTC. The variable domain in full, completed from reference TRBV5-5 and TRBJ2-7, reads DAGVTQSPTHLIKTRGQQVTLRCSPISGHKSVSWYQQVLGQGPQFIFQYYEKEERGRGNFPDRFSARQFPNYSSELNVNALLLGDSALYLCASSSGQTYEQYFGPGTRLTVT.

This sequence joins TRBV5-1 and TRBJ2-1; 10 nucleotides match TRBD1. CDR1 is SGHRS, CDR2 YFSETQ, per germline. The V segment lost 4 bases and the J segment 7 bases; nucleotides outside the gene matches: 5. The CDR3 runs to 14 residues. The CDR3 bases are TGCGCCAGCAGCCGGGACAGGGGAAAAAATGAGCAGTTCTTC. This encodes CASSRDRGKNEQFF.

Comments on this clone: Its ends do not fully match the called genes, so a read error is possible. The chain has TRBV7-9 and TRBJ2-7; D ambiguous. Germline values: CDR1 SEHNR, CDR2 FQNEAQ (reference sequence). The CDR3 has 12 residues. The CDR3 region has the DNA TGTGCCAGCACCCCCTCAGGTTATGGAACACTTTTC. This sequence encodes CASTPSGYGTLF.

This chain joins TRBV23-1 and TRBJ1-2; possibly TRBD1 for D (6 bases). TRBV23-1 is placed among ORFs of uncertain function. The ends were cut back, 7 bases at V and 5 bases at J, with 17 bases in the middle. The CDR3 runs to 14 residues. For the CDR3, the DNA is TGCGCCAGCACCCTTGGACAGTCCCGGTATGGCTACACCTTC. Encoded protein: CASTLGQSRYGYTF.

The chain's CDR3 is CASSLRQGGTEAFF. The CDR3 DNA reads as TGTGCCAGCAGTCTTCGACAGGGAGGCACTGAAGCTTTCTTT. This rearrangement joins TRBV6-5 to TRBJ1-1, with 7 bases that match TRBD1. Germline V gene lookup returns CDR1 MNHEY and CDR2 SVGAGI. V was clipped by 5 bases and J by 4 bases; unmatched bases: 7. The CDR3 consists of 14 residues.

This rearrangement joins TRBV27 to TRBJ2-7; 8 bases align to TRBD1. CDR3 size: 14 residues. CDR1 MNHEY and CDR2 SMNVEV come from the germline V gene (reference sequence). J gave up 3 bases and V 6 bases, and 7 bases lay outside the gene matches. CDR3 amino acids: CASRRQGTGYEQYF. Here the CDR3 DNA reads TGTGCCAGCAGACGACAGGGGACAGGCTACGAGCAGTACTTC.

The V gene is TRBV5-1, the J gene TRBJ1-2, with 12 bases fitting TRBD1. The CDR3 has 14 residues. The V gene end was trimmed by 4 bases and the J gene end by 6 bases; junction bases not matched to a gene: 4. Germline values: CDR1 SGHRS, CDR2 YFSETQ. DNA for the CDR3: TGCGCCAGCAGCCTGGGACAGGGGGCGGATGGCTACACCTTC. Translation: CASSLGQGADGYTF. The entire variable domain, with the rest obtained from reference TRBV5-1 and TRBJ1-2, is as follows: KAGVTQTPRYLIKTRGQQVTLSCSPISGHRSVSWYQQTPGQGLQFLFEYFSETQRNKGNFPGRFSGRQFSNSRSEMNVSTLELGDSALYLCASSLGQGADGYTFGSGTRLTVV.

CDR3 protein: CASSLSRDGGYTF. The CDR3 DNA follows: TGTGCCAGCAGCTTATCCAGGGATGGGGGCTACACCTTC. The rearrangement joins TRBV7-8 to TRBJ1-2; D might be TRBD1 (5 bases). V lost 2 bases and J 8 bases, leaving 12 bases between the germline ends. Germline values: CDR1 SGHVS, CDR2 FQNEAQ. The CDR3 is made up of 13 amino acids.